This T cell receptor beta chain appears in the sequencing data of a study of beta chain features in type 1 diabetes. Study-level results: Within each of all four CD4+ subsets, Type 1 diabetes patients had TCRB CDR3s that were moderately but significantly shorter.

Per the germline V gene, CDR1 is MGHRA and CDR2 is YSYEKL. The CDR3 is made up of 15 amino acids. About this clone itself: No antigen is known for it.

The whole isolated RNA underwent reverse transcription, so sequencing captured expressed TCRB transcripts. TCRdb's table, derived via immunoSEQ multiplex PCR, lists solely in-frame clones and lacks some. The table shows hundreds of thousands of clones, with around 15% occurring only once. The V call is TRBV4-1, the J call TRBJ2-5; TRBD1 agrees at 8 bases. The DNA end lines up better with TRBJ2-7; the J call may be wrong. The sequence derives from a man younger than 35 with type 1 diabetes. Material for sequencing was naive CD4+ T cells from blood. The chain's CDR3 is CASSQPGTGAYEQYF. DNA for the CDR3: TGCGCCAGCAGCCAACCCGGGACAGGAGCCTACGAGCAGTACTTC.